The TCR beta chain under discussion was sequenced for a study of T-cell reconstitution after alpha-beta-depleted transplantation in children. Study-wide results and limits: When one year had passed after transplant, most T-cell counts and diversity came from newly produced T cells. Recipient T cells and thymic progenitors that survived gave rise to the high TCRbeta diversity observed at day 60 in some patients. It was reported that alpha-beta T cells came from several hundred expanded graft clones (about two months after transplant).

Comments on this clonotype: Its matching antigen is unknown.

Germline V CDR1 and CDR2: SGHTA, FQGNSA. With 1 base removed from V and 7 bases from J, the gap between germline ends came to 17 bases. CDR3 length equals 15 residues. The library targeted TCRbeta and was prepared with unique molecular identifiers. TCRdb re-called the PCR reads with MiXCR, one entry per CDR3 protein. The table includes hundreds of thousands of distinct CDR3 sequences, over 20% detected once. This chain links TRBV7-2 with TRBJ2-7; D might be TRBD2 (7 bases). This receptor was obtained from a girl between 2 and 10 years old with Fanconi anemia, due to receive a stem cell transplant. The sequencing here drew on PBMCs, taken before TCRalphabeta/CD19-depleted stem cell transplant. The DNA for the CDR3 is TGTGCCAGCAGCTTAGGGGGGGCCCCTAGCGGAGAGCAGTACTTC. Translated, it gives CASSLGGAPSGEQYF.